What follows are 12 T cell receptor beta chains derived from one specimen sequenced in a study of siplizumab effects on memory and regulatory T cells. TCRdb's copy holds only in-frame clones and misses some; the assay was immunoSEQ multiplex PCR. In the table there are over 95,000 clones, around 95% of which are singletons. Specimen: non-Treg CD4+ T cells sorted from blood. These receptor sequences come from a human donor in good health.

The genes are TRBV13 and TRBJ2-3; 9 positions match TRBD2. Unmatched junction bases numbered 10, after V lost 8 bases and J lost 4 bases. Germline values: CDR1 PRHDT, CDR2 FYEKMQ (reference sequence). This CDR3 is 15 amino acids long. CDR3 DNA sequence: TGTGCCAGCCGTCTAGGGACTAGCCGATCAGATACGCAGTATTTT. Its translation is CASRLGTSRSDTQYF.

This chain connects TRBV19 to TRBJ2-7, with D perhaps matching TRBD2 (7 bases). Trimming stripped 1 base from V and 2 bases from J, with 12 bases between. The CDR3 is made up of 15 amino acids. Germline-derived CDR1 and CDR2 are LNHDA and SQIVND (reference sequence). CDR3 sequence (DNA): TGTGCCAGTAGTATAGCGCCGGGGGGCACCTACGAGCAGTACTTC. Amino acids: CASSIAPGGTYEQYF.

The CDR3, as DNA: TGTGCCAGCAGTAAGCGGGGGGGCAGCACAGATACGCAGTATTTT. Encoded protein: CASSKRGGSTDTQYF. V and J are TRBV6-5 and TRBJ2-3, with 10 nucleotides matching TRBD2. Germline V gene sequence: CDR1 MNHEY, CDR2 SVGAGI. Trimming at V came to 5 bases and at J to 0 bases, leaving 2 bases not matched to a gene. The CDR3 is made up of 15 amino acids.

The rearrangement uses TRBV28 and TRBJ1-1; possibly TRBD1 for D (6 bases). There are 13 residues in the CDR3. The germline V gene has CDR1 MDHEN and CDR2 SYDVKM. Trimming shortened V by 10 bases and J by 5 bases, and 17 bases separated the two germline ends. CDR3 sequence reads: CATEKGGITEAFF. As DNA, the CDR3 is TGTGCCACAGAGAAGGGGGGCATAACTGAAGCTTTCTTT.

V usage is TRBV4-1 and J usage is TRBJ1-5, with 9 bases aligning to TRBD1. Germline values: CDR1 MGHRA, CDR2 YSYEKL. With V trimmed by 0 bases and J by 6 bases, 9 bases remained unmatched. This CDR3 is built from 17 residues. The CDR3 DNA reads TGCGCCAGCAGCCAAGAGGGTGGACAGGGGAAAAGTCAGCCCCAGCATTTT. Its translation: CASSQEGGQGKSQPQHF.

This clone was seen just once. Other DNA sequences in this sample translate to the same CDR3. CDR3 protein: CASSPPGQGNEKLFF. The DNA for the CDR3 is TGTGCCAGCTCACCACCCGGACAGGGGAATGAAAAACTGTTTTTT. The chain couples TRBV18 to TRBJ1-4, with TRBD1 identical over 9 bases. CDR3 length: 15 residues. V shed 0 bases, J shed 5 bases, and the junction held 1 base outside the gene matches. Germline V gene sequence: CDR1 KGHSH, CDR2 LQKENI. The full variable domain, its missing parts supplied by reference TRBV18 and TRBJ1-4, is NAGVMQNPRHLVRRRGQEARLRCSPMKGHSHVYWYRQLPEEGLKFMVYLQKENIIDESGMPKERFSAEFPKEGPSILRIQQVVRGDSAAYFCASSPPGQGNEKLFFGSGTQLSVL.

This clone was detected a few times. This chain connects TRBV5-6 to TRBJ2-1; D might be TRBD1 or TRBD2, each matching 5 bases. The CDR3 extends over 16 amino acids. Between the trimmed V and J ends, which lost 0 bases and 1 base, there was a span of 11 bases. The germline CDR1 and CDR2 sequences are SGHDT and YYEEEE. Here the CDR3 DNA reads TGTGCCAGCAGCTTGGACTGGGGGATGTCCTACAATGAGCAGTTCTTC. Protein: CASSLDWGMSYNEQFF.

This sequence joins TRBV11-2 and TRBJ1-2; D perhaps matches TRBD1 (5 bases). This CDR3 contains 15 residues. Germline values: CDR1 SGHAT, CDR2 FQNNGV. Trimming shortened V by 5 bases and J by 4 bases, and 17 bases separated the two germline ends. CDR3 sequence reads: CASSPLRVSSYGYTF. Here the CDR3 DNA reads TGTGCCAGCAGCCCGCTCAGGGTATCCTCCTATGGCTACACCTTC.

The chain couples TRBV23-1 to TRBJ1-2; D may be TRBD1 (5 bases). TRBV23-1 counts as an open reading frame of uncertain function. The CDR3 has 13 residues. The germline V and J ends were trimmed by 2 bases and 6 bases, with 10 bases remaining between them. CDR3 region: CASSQDRGHGYTF. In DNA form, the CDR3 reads TGCGCCAGCAGTCAAGACAGAGGACATGGCTACACCTTC.

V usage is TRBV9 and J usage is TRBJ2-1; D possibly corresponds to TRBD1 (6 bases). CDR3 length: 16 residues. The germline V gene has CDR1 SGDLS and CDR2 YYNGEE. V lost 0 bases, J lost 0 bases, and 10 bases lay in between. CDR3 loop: CASSVAGGLSYNEQFF. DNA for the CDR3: TGTGCCAGCAGCGTAGCTGGGGGCCTCTCCTACAATGAGCAGTTCTTC.

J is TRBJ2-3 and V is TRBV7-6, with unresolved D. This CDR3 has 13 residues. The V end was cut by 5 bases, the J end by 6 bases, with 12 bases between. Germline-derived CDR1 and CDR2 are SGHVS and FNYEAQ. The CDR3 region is CASSLQLTDTQYF. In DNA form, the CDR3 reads TGTGCCAGCAGCCTCCAGTTGACGGATACGCAGTATTTT.

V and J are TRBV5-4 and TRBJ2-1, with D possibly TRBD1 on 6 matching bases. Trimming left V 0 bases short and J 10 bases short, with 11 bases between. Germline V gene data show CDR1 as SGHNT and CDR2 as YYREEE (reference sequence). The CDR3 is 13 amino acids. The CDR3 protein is CASSLAQGGEQFF. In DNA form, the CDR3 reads TGTGCCAGCAGCTTGGCACAGGGTGGGGAGCAGTTCTTC.